This T cell receptor beta chain was captured in a study of CD8 T cells in cerebrospinal fluid in Alzheimer's disease (TCRdb year 2020). Regarding the study in general: CSF T cell clonal expansion was assessed with two single-cell approaches: plate-based nested PCR sequencing and droplet-based sequencing. The study examined whether cerebrospinal fluid from healthy elderly individuals and from patients with neurodegenerative disease contained clonally expanded T cells. A total of 20 to 30 samples were covered by the CSF gene-expression analysis, which included Parkinson's disease patients. In the droplet-based CSF analysis comparing patients with controls, 9 healthy controls (about 11,000 cells) and 9 patients with MCI or Alzheimer's disease (just over 10,000 cells) were included.

The library was generated by 10x single-cell sequencing. 10X Genomics single-cell V(D)J and 5' gene-expression libraries were used to profile CSF cells. An Illumina NextSeq550 was used to sequence the CSF single-cell TCR libraries. The study's processing was this. V(D)J reads were aligned to the vdj-GRCh38 alts ensemble 2.0.0 reference and were analysed with the Cell Ranger vdj pipeline. A clonotype was defined as a group of cell barcodes sharing the same set of productive CDR3 nucleotide sequences. Clonotype information was added to Seurat v3.0 gene-expression metadata to link clonality with transcriptional profiles. Any CSF cell with more than 1,800 genes, more than 7,500 UMIs or more than 10% mitochondrial reads was excluded. To identify TCRs with known antigen specificity, CDR3-beta sequences were compared against VDJdb. Clone sharing was examined by network analysis using the R package qgraph, in which only TCRs with complete alpha and beta chains were included. After the reads were reprocessed by TCRdb, one entry was made per CDR3 protein sequence, with no DNA. For this entry, the V and J calls and clone size follow TCRdb and not the study's own pipeline. The table for this sample records over a thousand distinct CDR3 sequences. The ten largest make up around 6.2% of the sample.

Overall study results and their limits: Compared with controls, patients with MCI or Alzheimer's disease had a higher percentage of their CSF TCRs made up by the single largest clone. Finding EBV-specific TCRs in CSF, the authors cautioned, does not establish a causal link between EBV and Alzheimer's disease. The EBV-specific clones were neither the most highly expanded clones nor enriched among patients. In pooled data, a highly expanded clone (at least 3% of TCRs) occurred in 1 of 10 healthy subjects versus most of the 6 Alzheimer's patients. Only samples with detectable clones (roughly eleven healthy, 5 MCI, 5 AD, 6 PD) were included in the overall clonality comparison.

Judged by frequency, this clonotype is medium-sized (0.01 to 0.1%); no count was given. Its specific antigen is unknown. Every participant was in good physical condition and had no acute infectious disease. Live CSF cells for droplet-based sequencing were sorted with a live/dead marker. To pellet immune cells, CSF obtained by lumbar puncture was centrifuged at 300g. CSF samples were inspected for red blood cells, and any blood-contaminated sample was excluded. CSF cells were cryopreserved in freezing medium, frozen at -80 degrees C overnight, and then transferred to liquid nitrogen for storage. CSF samples were stored for less than six months before analysis. Material: cerebrospinal fluid. The receptor was derived from a human donor in good health.

The CDR3 protein sequence reads: CATARGGARGETQYF. The chain employs TRBV27 and TRBJ2-5; TCRdb calls TRBD1, which cannot be checked without DNA. CDR1 and CDR2, looked up from the germline V gene (reference sequence), are MNHEY and SMNVEV. The CDR3 spans 15 residues, from the cysteine through the phenylalanine. Only the protein is available.